This paragraph covers one T cell receptor (beta chain) sequence. Its antigen is not known. TCRdb reworked the 5' RACE reads into one entry per CDR3 protein, no DNA. The sample yields a few hundred thousand distinct CDR3 sequences, of which the top ten take up around 1.5%. Total RNA from whole blood was isolated with no T cell sorting. This sample was taken from a study of monozygotic twins with inflammatory bowel disease. Notes on the study in general: Lower TCRbeta diversity (inverse Simpson) was seen in IBD patients than in healthy co-twins. Differences in immunosuppressive treatment may have been a source of added variability in patient repertoires. Among T cells, the various subtypes were not distinguishable.

The germline gives CDR1 SGHVS, CDR2 FNYEAQ. CDR3 length equals 17 residues. This receptor was obtained from a human donor with ulcerative colitis or Crohn's disease, or a healthy co-twin of an affected twin (not recorded which). Sample: blood. This rearrangement joins TRBV7-6 to TRBJ2-6; TCRdb gives TRBD1 as the D gene, but with no DNA this cannot be confirmed. CDR3 residues: CASSTGQGARGANVLTF.